The clone carrying this T cell receptor beta chain has a handful of counts. Its antigen is still unknown. Repertoires were generated with immunoSEQ multiplex PCR, while TCRdb's copy carries only in-frame clones and drops some. The data show approximately 70,000 clones, about 81% seen once. The data were taken from a study of vaccination effects on CD4 cells after COVID-19. The study, taken as a whole, reports: Clones of infection and vaccine origin contracted markedly late after vaccination.

Using viral peptide pools, the ViraFEST assay grew out antigen-specific CD4+ T cells prior to sequencing. Scientists isolated CD4+ T cells after a roughly 10-day culture period ended. Subjects were given two BNT162b2 or mRNA-1273 vaccine doses. Vaccine recipients had no previous SARS-CoV-2 infection; their nucleocapsid antibodies were negative. PBMC cultures contained two million cells per well, 8.5 to 10 IU/ml IL-2 and around 9.9 ug/ml peptides. IL-2 medium was substituted for half the medium on days 3 and 7. This CDR3 has 16 residues. CDR1 is SEHNR and CDR2 is FQNEAQ in the germline V gene (reference sequence). V was pared by 5 bases and J by 4 bases, with 11 bases of the junction left unmatched.

The source was CD4+ T cells from PBMCs cultured with HCoV-229E spike peptides, collected after COVID-19 vaccination. The TCR originated in a human donor who received a COVID-19 vaccine. The chain couples TRBV7-9 to TRBJ1-1; 9 nucleotides match TRBD1. DNA for the CDR3: TGTGCCAGCAGCGACCCGGGACAGGGTTTCGGCACTGAAGCTTTCTTT. Its translation is CASSDPGQGFGTEAFF.